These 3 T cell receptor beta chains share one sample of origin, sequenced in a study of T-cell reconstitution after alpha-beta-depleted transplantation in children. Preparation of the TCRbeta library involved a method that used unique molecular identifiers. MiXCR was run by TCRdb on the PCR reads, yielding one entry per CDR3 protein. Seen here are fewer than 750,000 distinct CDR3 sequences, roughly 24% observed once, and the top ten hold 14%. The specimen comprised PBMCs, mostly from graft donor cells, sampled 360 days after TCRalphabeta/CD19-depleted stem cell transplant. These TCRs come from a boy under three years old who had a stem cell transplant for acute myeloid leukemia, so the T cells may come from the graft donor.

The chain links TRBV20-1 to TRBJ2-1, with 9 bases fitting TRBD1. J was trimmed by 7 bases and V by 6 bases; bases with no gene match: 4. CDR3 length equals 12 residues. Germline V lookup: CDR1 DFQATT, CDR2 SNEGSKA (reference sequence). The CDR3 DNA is TGCAGTGCAAGGGACAGGGTGAATGAGCAGTTCTTC. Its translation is CSARDRVNEQFF.

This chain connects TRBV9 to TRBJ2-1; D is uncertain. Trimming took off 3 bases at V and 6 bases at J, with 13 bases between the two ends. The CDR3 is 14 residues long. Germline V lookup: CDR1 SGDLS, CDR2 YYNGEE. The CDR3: CASSGLVGFNEQFF. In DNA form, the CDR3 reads TGTGCCAGCAGCGGCCTTGTGGGTTTCAATGAGCAGTTCTTC.

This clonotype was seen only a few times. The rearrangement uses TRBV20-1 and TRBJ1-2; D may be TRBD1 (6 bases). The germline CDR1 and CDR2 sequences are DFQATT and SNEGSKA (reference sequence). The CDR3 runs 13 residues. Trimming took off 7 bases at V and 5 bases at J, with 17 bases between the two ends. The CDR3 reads CSGTRGAGYGYTF. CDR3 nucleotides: TGCAGTGGCACCCGGGGGGCAGGATATGGCTACACCTTC.